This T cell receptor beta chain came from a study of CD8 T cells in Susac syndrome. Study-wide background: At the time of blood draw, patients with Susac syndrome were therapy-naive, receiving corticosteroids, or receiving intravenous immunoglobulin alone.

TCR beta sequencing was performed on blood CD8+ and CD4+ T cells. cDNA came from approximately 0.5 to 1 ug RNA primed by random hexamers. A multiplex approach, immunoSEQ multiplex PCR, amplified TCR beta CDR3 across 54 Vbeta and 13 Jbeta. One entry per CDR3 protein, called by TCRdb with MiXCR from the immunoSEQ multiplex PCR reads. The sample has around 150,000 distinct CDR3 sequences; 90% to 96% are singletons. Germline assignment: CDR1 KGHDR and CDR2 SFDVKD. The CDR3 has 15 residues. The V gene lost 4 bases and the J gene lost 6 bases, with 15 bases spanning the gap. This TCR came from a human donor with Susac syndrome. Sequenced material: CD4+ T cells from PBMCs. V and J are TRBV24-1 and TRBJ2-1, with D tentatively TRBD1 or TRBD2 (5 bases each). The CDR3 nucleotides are TGTGCCACCAGTGACCCGGGACCGAGAGGCAATGAGCAGTTCTTC. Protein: CATSDPGPRGNEQFF.